This T cell receptor (beta chain) was recovered during a study of cytomegalovirus exposure and HLA in healthy donors. Healthy bone marrow donors made up the donor group. Although they were nominally healthy when sampled, donors likely had unrecorded immune exposures. After removal of 6 bases from V and 5 bases from J, the junction contained 15 bases not matched to a gene. This CDR3 contains 16 residues. Germline-derived CDR1 and CDR2 are LNHDA and SQIVND (reference sequence). The PCR used 60 Vbeta and 13 Jbeta primers. Using immunoSEQ multiplex PCR, the repertoire was profiled, and TCRdb retains in-frame clones only, with some absent. The data show 95,000 to 150,000 clones, with around 73% seen just once and 11% held by the top ten.

Sequencing was carried out using PBMCs. This chain links TRBV19 with TRBJ2-7, with TRBD2 matching over 8 bases. The receptor comes from a man under 40 in good health and CMV-seropositive. The CDR3 region is CASSPWGSGNVNEQYF. CDR3 in DNA: TGTGCCAGTAGCCCCTGGGGTAGCGGGAATGTGAACGAGCAGTACTTC.